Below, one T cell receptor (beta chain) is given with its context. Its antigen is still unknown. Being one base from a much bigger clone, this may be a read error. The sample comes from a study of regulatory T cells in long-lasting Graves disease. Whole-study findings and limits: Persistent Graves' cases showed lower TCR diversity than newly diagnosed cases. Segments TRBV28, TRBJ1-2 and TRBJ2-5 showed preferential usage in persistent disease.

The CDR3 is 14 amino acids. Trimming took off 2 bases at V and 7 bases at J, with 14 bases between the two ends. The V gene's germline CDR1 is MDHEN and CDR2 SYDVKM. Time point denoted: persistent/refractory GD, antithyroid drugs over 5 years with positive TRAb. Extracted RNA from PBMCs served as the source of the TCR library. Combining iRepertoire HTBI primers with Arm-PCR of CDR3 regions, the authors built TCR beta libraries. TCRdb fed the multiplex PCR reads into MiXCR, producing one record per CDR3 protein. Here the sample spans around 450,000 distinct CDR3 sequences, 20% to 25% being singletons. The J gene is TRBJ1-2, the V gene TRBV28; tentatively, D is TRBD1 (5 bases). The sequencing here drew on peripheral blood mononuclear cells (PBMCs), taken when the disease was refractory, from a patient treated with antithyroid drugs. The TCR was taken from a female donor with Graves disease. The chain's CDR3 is CASSLRLGDGGYTF. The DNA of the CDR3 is TGTGCCAGCAGTTTACGACTAGGGGATGGTGGCTACACCTTC.